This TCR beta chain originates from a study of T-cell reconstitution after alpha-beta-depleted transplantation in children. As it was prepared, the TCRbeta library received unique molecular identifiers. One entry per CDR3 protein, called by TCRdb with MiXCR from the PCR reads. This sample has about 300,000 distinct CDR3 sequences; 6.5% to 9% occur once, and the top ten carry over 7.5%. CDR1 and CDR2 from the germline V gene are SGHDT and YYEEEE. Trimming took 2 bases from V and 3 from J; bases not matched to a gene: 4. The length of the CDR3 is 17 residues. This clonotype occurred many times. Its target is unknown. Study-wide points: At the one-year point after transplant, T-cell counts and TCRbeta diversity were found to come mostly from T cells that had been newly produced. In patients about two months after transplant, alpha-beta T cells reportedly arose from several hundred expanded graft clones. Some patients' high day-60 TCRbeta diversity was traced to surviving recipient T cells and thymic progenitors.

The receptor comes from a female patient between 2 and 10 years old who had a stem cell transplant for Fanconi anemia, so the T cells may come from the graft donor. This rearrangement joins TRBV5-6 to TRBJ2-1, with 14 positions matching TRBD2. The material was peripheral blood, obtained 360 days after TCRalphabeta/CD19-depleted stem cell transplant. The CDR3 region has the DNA TGTGCCAGCAGCTTCCGGGGGACTAGCGGGAGCTACAATGAGCAGTTCTTC. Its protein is CASSFRGTSGSYNEQFF.